One sample yielded the 25 T cell receptor beta chains listed below, sequenced in a study of T cells in Graves' hyperthyroidism and ophthalmopathy. Researchers took RNA transcripts and amplified the TCR beta CDR3 regions from them. The primer set for the first-round RT-PCR of the TCR CDR3 was HTBI. TCRdb fed the multiplex PCR reads into MiXCR, producing one record per CDR3 protein. This table has about 380,000 distinct CDR3 sequences, 15% to 20% appearing once. The sample comprised blood. The receptors derive from a young man with Graves' ophthalmopathy.

This clonotype was recorded many times. The rearrangement joins TRBV7-9 to TRBJ2-5; weak D call: TRBD1 (5 bases). Trimming took 6 bases from V and 5 from J, leaving 13 bases between them. The CDR3 has 13 amino acids. Germline V gives CDR1 SEHNR, CDR2 FQNEAQ (reference sequence). The CDR3 DNA follows: TGTGCCAGCAGTCTTGAAGGACACGAGACCCAGTACTTC. This sequence encodes CASSLEGHETQYF.

This clonotype has at least ten counts. The J gene is TRBJ2-5, the V gene TRBV28; 12 bases match TRBD2. CDR1 and CDR2 (germline): MDHEN, SYDVKM. V was clipped by 6 bases and J by 0 bases; unmatched bases: 8. This CDR3 comprises 17 residues. CDR3 nucleotide sequence: TGTGCCAGCAGCCGAGCCCGACTAGCGGGGGACCAAGAGACCCAGTACTTC. This encodes CASSRARLAGDQETQYF.

In this sample, this clonotype turned up a few times. The chain has TRBV20-1 and TRBJ1-6; D not certain. CDR1 is DFQATT and CDR2 is SNEGSKA in the germline V gene (reference sequence). The germline V and J ends were trimmed by 2 bases and 6 bases, with 11 bases remaining between them. The CDR3 extends over 14 amino acids. The DNA for the CDR3 is TGCAGTGCTAGAACCCTCCGGACTAATTCACCCCTCCACTTT. This gives the protein CSARTLRTNSPLHF.

The rearrangement links TRBV20-1 to TRBJ2-3; D gene uncertain. This CDR3 has 11 residues. V was clipped by 4 bases and J by 3 bases, with 5 bases between them. Germline-derived CDR1 and CDR2 are DFQATT and SNEGSKA (reference sequence). The CDR3 DNA sequence: TGCAGTGCTACCCAGACAGATACGCAGTATTTT. Translation gives CSATQTDTQYF.

This chain links TRBV4-1 with TRBJ2-1, with 7 bases fitting TRBD1. Per germline, CDR1 MGHRA and CDR2 YSYEKL. V dropped 2 bases and J dropped 6; count of bases not matched to a gene: 10. This CDR3 has 16 amino acids. The DNA for the CDR3 is TGCGCCAGCAGCCAACCCCGACAGGGTATAGCCAATGAGCAGTTCTTC. It translates to CASSQPRQGIANEQFF.

The chain is built from TRBV6-1 and TRBJ2-1, with a weak D call TRBD1 (6 bases). V gave up 3 bases and J gave up 10 bases, with 13 bases separating them. CDR3 size: 13 residues. Looked up from germline, CDR1 is MNHNS and CDR2 is SASEGT. CDR3: CASSDGQLEEQFF. The CDR3 DNA reads TGTGCCAGCAGTGACGGACAGTTAGAGGAGCAGTTCTTC.

This clonotype has a count of ten or more. This chain links TRBV2 with TRBJ1-3, with D possibly matching TRBD1 (5 bases). Per germline, CDR1 SNHLY and CDR2 FYNNEI. Trimming took off 4 bases at V and 2 bases at J, with 9 bases between the two ends. This CDR3 contains 14 residues. The CDR3 here is CASSVGTAGNTIYF. The CDR3 DNA sequence: TGTGCCAGCAGTGTAGGGACGGCTGGAAACACCATATATTTT.

V and J are TRBV2 and TRBJ2-5, with a tentative D call TRBD2 (6 bases). Germline CDR1 reads SNHLY; CDR2 reads FYNNEI. Trimming cost V 4 bases and J 4 bases, with 10 bases left between them. This CDR3 has 13 residues. CDR3 coding DNA: TGTGCCAGCAGTGCGGGGCGGGGAGAGACCCAGTACTTC. It yields the protein CASSAGRGETQYF.

This chain connects TRBV6-1 to TRBJ2-3; tentatively, D is TRBD2 (5 bases). Trimming stripped 7 bases from V and 2 bases from J, with 16 bases between. The germline V gene encodes CDR1 MNHNS and CDR2 SASEGT. The CDR3 has 15 amino acids. The CDR3 DNA follows: TGTGCCAGCAACCTAGCCCGGGCGACCACAGATACGCAGTATTTT. It specifies CASNLARATTDTQYF.

This chain links TRBV6-2 or TRBV6-3 with TRBJ1-1; D call uncertain. The CDR3 spans 13 residues. Per germline, CDR1 MNHEY and CDR2 SVGEGT. Deletions cut 7 bases from V and 0 bases from J, with 9 bases between. Here the CDR3 reads CASTPSVNTEAFF. In DNA, the CDR3 is TGTGCCAGCACCCCCTCGGTGAACACTGAAGCTTTCTTT.

This clonotype was recorded only once. This chain uses TRBV10-3 with TRBJ1-2; D call uncertain. The V end lost 8 bases, the J end lost 2 bases, and 9 bases lay between the germline ends. Germline loops: CDR1 ENHRY, CDR2 SYGVKD. The CDR3 runs 12 residues. The chain's CDR3 is CAIQQGNYGYTF. The CDR3 coding sequence is TGTGCCATCCAACAAGGGAACTATGGCTACACCTTC.

The table lists this clonotype with many counts. The chain employs TRBV27 and TRBJ2-7; D perhaps matches TRBD2 (8 bases). Germline loops: CDR1 MNHEY, CDR2 SMNVEV (reference sequence). The CDR3 length is 14 residues. V shed 10 bases and J shed 4 bases, with 20 bases lying between them. The CDR3 region has the DNA TGTGCCAACGGGGGGGGACAGAGATTTTACGAGCAGTACTTC. Protein product: CANGGGQRFYEQYF.

The chain is built from TRBV27 and TRBJ2-5; possibly TRBD1 or TRBD2 for D (6 bases each). The CDR3 consists of 17 residues. Trimming removed 6 bases at V and 5 bases at J, with 25 bases between. CDR1 MNHEY and CDR2 SMNVEV come from the germline V gene (reference sequence). This chain's CDR3 is CASSLTGGGAGRETQYF. The CDR3 region has the DNA TGTGCCAGCAGCCTGACAGGCGGAGGGGCCGGCCGGGAGACCCAGTACTTC.

Ten or more counts support this clonotype. The chain is built from TRBV11-2 and TRBJ1-2, with 9 bases matching TRBD1. The J segment lost 4 bases and the V segment lost 4 bases, leaving 13 bases of the junction unmatched. Germline V gives CDR1 SGHAT, CDR2 FQNNGV. CDR3 size: 17 residues. CDR3 bases: TGTGCCAGCAGCTCCTCCCGGCGGGGGACAGGGCTCTATGGCTACACCTTC. It is translated as CASSSSRRGTGLYGYTF. The full variable domain, completed using reference TRBV11-2 and TRBJ1-2, is EAGVAQSPRYKIIEKRQSVAFWCNPISGHATLYWYQQILGQGPKLLIQFQNNGVVDDSQLPKDRFSAERLKGVDSTLKIQPAKLEDSAVYLCASSSSRRGTGLYGYTFGSGTRLTVV.

The sample holds many counts of this clonotype. This rearrangement joins TRBV9 to TRBJ1-5; D uncertain. This CDR3 spans 14 amino acids. V lost 4 bases and J 8 bases, leaving 16 bases between the germline ends. Germline V gene data show CDR1 as SGDLS and CDR2 as YYNGEE. The DNA for the CDR3 is TGTGCCAGCAGCCCCCACCCCGGGCCGGAGCCCCAGCATTTT. This gives the protein CASSPHPGPEPQHF.

This clonotype was counted between two and nine times. The chain is built from TRBV7-9 and TRBJ2-4; D not certain. The germline V gene has CDR1 SEHNR and CDR2 FQNEAQ (reference sequence). With 5 bases removed from V and 0 bases from J, the gap between germline ends came to 14 bases. The CDR3 totals 16 residues. CDR3 region: CASSPLAGRAKNIQYF. For the CDR3, the DNA is TGTGCCAGCAGCCCTCTCGCAGGACGAGCCAAAAACATTCAGTACTTC.

This clonotype was observed a few times. The chain combines TRBV10-3 with TRBJ1-6; TRBD1 matches at 7 bases. Germline CDR1 and CDR2: ENHRY and SYGVKD. V dropped 0 bases and J dropped 7; count of bases not matched to a gene: 3. The CDR3 is 15 amino acids. This CDR3 is CAISESRGLNSPLHF. The CDR3 DNA reads TGTGCCATCAGTGAGTCGAGGGGGCTGAATTCACCCCTCCACTTT.

The gene calls are TRBV20-1 and TRBJ1-5; D might be TRBD1 (6 bases). V lost 1 base and J lost 0, with 10 bases in between. Germline lookup yields CDR1 DFQATT and CDR2 SNEGSKA (reference sequence). The CDR3 totals 15 residues. CDR3 DNA sequence: TGCAGTGCTAGAGGGACGACAGGTAGCAATCAGCCCCAGCATTTT. Its translation: CSARGTTGSNQPQHF.

This clonotype was recorded many times. The rearrangement joins TRBV24-1 to TRBJ1-2; TRBD1 matches at 7 bases. Germline loops: CDR1 KGHDR, CDR2 SFDVKD. CDR3 size: 13 residues. Trimming at V came to 3 bases and at J to 8 bases, leaving 5 bases not matched to a gene. CDR3 bases: TGTGCCACCAGTGATGAGGGGGCGGAAGGCTACACCTTC. Translation gives CATSDEGAEGYTF.

The J gene is TRBJ1-6, the V gene TRBV18; tentatively, D is TRBD1 (5 bases). Trimming stripped 2 bases from V and 4 bases from J, with 9 bases between. Germline CDR1 is KGHSH and CDR2 is LQKENI. The CDR3 contains 15 residues. Here the CDR3 reads CASSPVRQYNSPLHF. The DNA for the CDR3 is TGTGCCAGCTCACCAGTACGACAGTATAATTCACCCCTCCACTTT.

The rearrangement joins TRBV7-2 to TRBJ2-1, with TRBD2 matching 10 bases. The J segment lost 9 bases and the V segment lost 8 bases, leaving 19 bases of the junction unmatched. This CDR3 contains 17 residues. The germline V gene encodes CDR1 SGHTA and CDR2 FQGNSA. Here the CDR3 DNA reads TGTGCCAGCTCCCGGGGGCTGTATAGCGGGGGGCGGGGTGAGCAGTTCTTC. Translating gives CASSRGLYSGGRGEQFF.

The chain links TRBV2 to TRBJ2-7; 10 bases are shared with TRBD1. This CDR3 is built from 15 residues. V trimming: 6 bases; J trimming: 5 bases; junction bases outside the gene matches: 10. Germline CDR1 is SNHLY and CDR2 is FYNNEI. CDR3 amino acids: CASSAHRDRGDEQYF. The CDR3 DNA follows: TGTGCCAGCAGCGCCCACCGGGACAGGGGAGACGAGCAGTACTTC.

This clonotype was picked up a small number of times. The chain carries TRBV28 and TRBJ2-1, with unresolved D. Germline V gene lookup returns CDR1 MDHEN and CDR2 SYDVKM. The CDR3 length is 12 residues. V lost 8 bases and J 4 bases, leaving 9 bases between the germline ends. CDR3 coding DNA: TGTGCCAGCGGCCTACTATACAATGAGCAGTTCTTC. Amino acid sequence: CASGLLYNEQFF.

The V gene is TRBV4-1, the J gene TRBJ2-2, with 10 bases that match TRBD1. After removal of 3 bases from V and 6 bases from J, the junction contained 4 bases not matched to a gene. Germline V gives CDR1 MGHRA, CDR2 YSYEKL. The CDR3 loop spans 15 amino acids. The CDR3: CASSQGQGMAGELFF. CDR3 nucleotide sequence: TGCGCCAGCAGCCAGGGACAGGGGATGGCCGGGGAGCTGTTTTTT.

This clonotype was picked up many times. CDR3 residues: CSARDWRGLSGQETQYF. The CDR3 region has the DNA TGCAGTGCTAGAGATTGGCGGGGGCTTTCGGGCCAAGAGACCCAGTACTTC. The chain uses TRBV20-1 and TRBJ2-5, with TRBD2 as a possible D gene (7 bases). The germline V gene has CDR1 DFQATT and CDR2 SNEGSKA (reference sequence). Trimming cost V 0 bases and J 1 base, with 18 bases left between them. This CDR3 has 17 residues.